Sequencing of this TCR beta chain was carried out in a study of T cell responses to AZD1222 COVID-19 vaccine. Study at large: Combined were second doses at about 4 or about 12 weeks. The study, taken as a whole, reports: The donor group comprised mostly white British people and more females; the analysis possibly underestimated clonal diversity. The repertoires were collected only after the peak T cell response. Just five to seven AZD1222 recipients tested seropositive at baseline.

As regards this clone: The antigen is not known.

Generated by immunoSEQ multiplex PCR, the TCRdb table keeps only in-frame clones and is missing some. This table holds 130,000 to 150,000 clones, 85% to 95% found once. The V gene's germline CDR1 is SNHLY and CDR2 FYNNEI. The CDR3 contains 15 residues. Trimming removed 6 bases from V and 6 bases from J; junction bases left unmatched: 11. The V and J genes are TRBV2 and TRBJ2-3; 8 nucleotides agree with TRBD2. Sequencing used peripheral blood, obtained on day 0 of AZD1222 vaccination. This sequence originates from an adult in good health. For the CDR3, the DNA is TGTGCCAGCAGAGGGAGCGGGAGAGGGTCGGATACGCAGTATTTT. It specifies CASRGSGRGSDTQYF.